A selection of T cell receptor beta chains follows, all from one sample in a study of T cell repertoires in cytomegalovirus infection. TCRdb ran MiXCR on the reads and lists one entry per CDR3 protein. Of roughly 230,000 distinct CDR3 sequences in the sample, 20% to 25% were seen once. The specimen was CD8+ T cells from PBMCs. The source of these receptors is a human donor in good health (CMV status not recorded). Some clones in this sample may be carry-over from other donors' samples. CDR3s include the opening cysteine and the closing phenylalanine or tryptophan. The D gene is left open where the match is weak. Only some rows state a clone size, as once, few, many or a class for expanded clones.

v_gene,d_gene,abundance,j_gene,CDR3nt,CDR3aa
TRBV28,-,many,TRBJ2-7,TGTGCCAGCAGTGCAAGACTAGACGGCGAGCAGTACTTC,CASSARLDGEQYF
TRBV29-1,-,few,TRBJ2-1,TGCAGCGTTGTGGGAACGCACAATGAGCAGTTCTTC,CSVVGTHNEQFF
TRBV7-9,TRBD2,few,TRBJ2-1,TGTGCCAGCAGCTACCTTAGCGGGACTATTTACAATGAGCAGTTCTTC,CASSYLSGTIYNEQFF
TRBV2,-,-,TRBJ2-2,TGTGCCAGCAGTGACTTGCGGATGAACACCGGGGAGCTGTTTTTT,CASSDLRMNTGELFF
TRBV28,-,few,TRBJ1-1,TGTGCCAGCAGTCCCCTCTGGGGCACTGAAGCTTTCTTT,CASSPLWGTEAFF
TRBV7-2,-,many,TRBJ2-1,TGTGCCAGCAGCTCAATCGACGATTACAATGAGCAGTTCTTC,CASSSIDDYNEQFF
TRBV28,-,few,TRBJ1-5,TGTGCCATTTCCAGGGCTTGGGGTCAGCCCCAGCATTTT,CAISRAWGQPQHF
TRBV11-2,TRBD1,many,TRBJ1-1,TGTGCCAGCACCGACAGGGGTCCTGAAGCTTTCTTT,CASTDRGPEAFF
TRBV11-1,TRBD2,few,TRBJ2-3,TGTGCCAGCAGCTCCGGACTAGAATTCATGTGGGGCACAGATACGCAGTATTTT,CASSSGLEFMWGTDTQYF
TRBV7-6,-,-,TRBJ1-5,TGTGCCAGCAGCTTGGGGCAGGGTCAGCCCCAGCATTTT,CASSLGQGQPQHF
TRBV5-5,-,-,TRBJ2-1,TGTGCCAGCAGCCCGTGGGACTACAATGAGCAGTTCTTC,CASSPWDYNEQFF
TRBV7-9,-,many,TRBJ1-1,TGTGCCAGCAGCTTACAGGGTGGGACGGCTTTCTTT,CASSLQGGTAFF
TRBV7-9,-,-,TRBJ2-3,TGTGCCAGCAGCTCGACCAACAGGGATCCTCAGAGCACAGATACGCAGTATTTT,CASSSTNRDPQSTDTQYF
TRBV12-3/TRBV12-4,-,many,TRBJ2-1,TGTGCCAGCAGTTTTGGCCTATTCAATGAGCAGTTCTTC,CASSFGLFNEQFF
TRBV28,TRBD1,-,TRBJ1-1,TGTGCCAGCACCCTACAGGGGGCGCGAACTGAAGCTTTCTTT,CASTLQGARTEAFF